The 20 T cell receptor beta chains below were found in one sample sequenced in a study of cytomegalovirus exposure and HLA in healthy donors. PCR used 60 Vbeta primers and 13 Jbeta primers. Repertoires were generated with immunoSEQ multiplex PCR, while TCRdb's copy carries only in-frame clones and drops some. The table lists approximately 170,000 clones, around four fifths of them singletons, with approximately 1.3% in the top ten. The specimen sequenced was PBMCs. All receptors derive from a boy between 2 and 10 years old in good health and CMV-seronegative.

The gene calls are TRBV6-5 and TRBJ2-3, with TRBD2 matching over 12 bases. CDR1 is MNHEY, CDR2 SVGAGI, per germline. V was clipped by 6 bases and J by 6 bases; unmatched bases: 7. This CDR3 has 15 residues. CDR3 in amino acids: CASSSLAGGSDTQYF. As DNA, the CDR3 is TGTGCCAGCAGCTCACTAGCGGGGGGTTCCGATACGCAGTATTTT.

J is TRBJ2-5 and V is TRBV4-1; possible D gene TRBD2, 7 bases. The J call may not be correct, given that the DNA end is closer to TRBJ2-7. In germline, CDR1 is MGHRA, CDR2 YSYEKL. This CDR3 has 15 amino acids. The chain's CDR3 is CASSQGGGEVYEQYF. CDR3 sequence (DNA): TGCGCCAGCAGCCAGGGAGGGGGAGAGGTCTACGAGCAGTACTTC.

This chain connects TRBV11-2 to TRBJ1-4, with TRBD1 identical over 8 bases. V gave up 3 bases and J gave up 3 bases; unmatched junction bases: 3. CDR3 length: 15 amino acids. Germline V gene lookup returns CDR1 SGHAT and CDR2 FQNNGV. The CDR3 region is CASSFGTGSNEKLFF. The CDR3 bases are TGTGCCAGCAGCTTTGGGACAGGATCTAATGAAAAACTGTTTTTT.

The rearrangement uses TRBV29-1 and TRBJ1-4; D is uncertain. V was cut by 3 bases and J by 4 bases, with 3 bases left in between. Germline lookup yields CDR1 SQVTM and CDR2 ANQGSEA. The CDR3 is made up of 11 amino acids. The CDR3 here is CSVDNNEKLFF. The CDR3 nucleotides are TGCAGCGTTGATAATAATGAAAAACTGTTTTTT.

The rearrangement links TRBV28 to TRBJ1-2; 10 nucleotides agree with TRBD1. V gave up 3 bases and J gave up 6 bases; unmatched junction bases: 4. Germline lookup yields CDR1 MDHEN and CDR2 SYDVKM. CDR3 length: 14 residues. CDR3 residues: CASSFTGTGDGYTF. The CDR3 nucleotides read TGTGCCAGCAGTTTCACAGGGACAGGGGATGGCTACACCTTC.

The chain couples TRBV4-1 to TRBJ1-1; 7 nucleotides line up with TRBD1. CDR1 MGHRA and CDR2 YSYEKL come from the germline V gene. The CDR3 totals 13 residues. Trimming cost V 8 bases and J 7 bases; bases outside gene matches: 10. CDR3 sequence: CASSLNRGLEAFF. CDR3 nucleotide sequence: TGCGCCAGCTCACTGAACAGGGGACTTGAAGCTTTCTTT.

The gene calls are TRBV5-6 and TRBJ1-1, with 7 bases fitting TRBD1. CDR3 size: 14 residues. After removal of 4 bases from V and 2 bases from J, the junction contained 5 bases not matched to a gene. In germline, CDR1 is SGHDT, CDR2 YYEEEE. CDR3 residues: CASSVTGLNTEAFF. CDR3 DNA sequence: TGTGCCAGCAGCGTGACAGGGCTAAACACTGAAGCTTTCTTT.

This chain joins TRBV19 and TRBJ1-2; D remains ambiguous. CDR1 and CDR2 from the germline V gene are LNHDA and SQIVND (reference sequence). The CDR3 runs to 14 residues. Trimming cost V 2 bases and J 5 bases, with 12 bases left between them. The CDR3 loop is CASSISGGRYGYTF. The CDR3 DNA reads as TGTGCCAGTAGTATATCCGGAGGTCGGTATGGCTACACCTTC. Full variable domain (missing parts from reference TRBV19 and TRBJ1-2): DGGITQSPKYLFRKEGQNVTLSCEQNLNHDAMYWYRQDPGQGLRLIYYSQIVNDFQKGDIAEGYSVSREKKESFPLTVTSAQKNPTAFYLCASSISGGRYGYTFGSGTRLTVV.

The chain joins TRBV28 to TRBJ2-7; D may be TRBD1 (5 bases). Germline-derived CDR1 and CDR2 are MDHEN and SYDVKM. Trimming shortened V by 6 bases and J by 1 base, and 16 bases separated the two germline ends. CDR3 length: 15 residues. CDR3 in amino acids: CASRRSKAGSYEQYF. The CDR3 nucleotides are TGTGCCAGCAGGAGAAGTAAGGCAGGGTCCTACGAGCAGTACTTC.

The V call is TRBV11-2, the J call TRBJ2-2, with 10 bases identical to TRBD2. The CDR3 totals 18 residues. With 2 bases clipped from V and 7 bases from J, the junction kept 13 bases outside the gene matches. The germline V gene encodes CDR1 SGHAT and CDR2 FQNNGV. The CDR3 spells CASSLWASGSLLVGELFF. The CDR3 DNA reads as TGTGCCAGCAGCTTATGGGCTAGCGGGAGCCTCCTGGTCGGGGAGCTGTTTTTT.

J is TRBJ2-6 and V is TRBV7-2, with 8 bases fitting TRBD2. Germline trimming cut 5 bases from V and 1 base from J; bases unmatched to any gene: 10. The CDR3 is 18 residues long. Germline CDR1 reads SGHTA; CDR2 reads FQGNSA. The CDR3 here is CASSPPTGGLSGANVLTF. The DNA for the CDR3 is TGTGCCAGCAGCCCACCGACGGGGGGGCTGTCTGGGGCCAACGTCCTGACTTTC.

This chain joins TRBV7-2 and TRBJ1-2, with a possible D match to TRBD1 (6 bases). The CDR3 runs 17 residues. V lost 2 bases, J lost 3 bases, and 19 bases lay in between. CDR1 SGHTA and CDR2 FQGNSA come from the germline V gene. CDR3 region: CASSLMGGGGRDYGYTF. Here the CDR3 DNA reads TGTGCCAGCAGCTTAATGGGGGGCGGGGGGCGCGACTATGGCTACACCTTC.

This chain uses TRBV11-2 with TRBJ1-1, with TRBD1 matching over 7 bases. Germline CDR1 and CDR2: SGHAT and FQNNGV. The CDR3 length is 14 residues. Trimming removed 3 bases from V and 4 bases from J; junction bases left unmatched: 5. Here the CDR3 DNA reads TGTGCCAGCAGCTTTACGGCAGGGGGCACTGAAGCTTTCTTT. Its translation is CASSFTAGGTEAFF.

The chain uses TRBV4-3 and TRBJ1-2; 9 positions agree with TRBD1. This CDR3 is 15 amino acids long. V lost 0 bases to trimming and J lost 4 bases; unmatched junction nucleotides: 3. The V gene's germline CDR1 is LGHNA and CDR2 YSLEER. For the CDR3, the DNA is TGCGCCAGCAGCCAAGATCCGGGACAGGGCTATGGCTACACCTTC. Translating it yields CASSQDPGQGYGYTF.

The rearrangement joins TRBV5-1 to TRBJ1-1; 8 bases match TRBD1. The CDR3 loop spans 14 amino acids. The germline V gene has CDR1 SGHRS and CDR2 YFSETQ. V lost 1 base and J lost 5; bases outside the gene matches: 4. This CDR3 reads CASSLTGGWTEAFF. The CDR3 DNA is TGCGCCAGCAGCTTGACAGGGGGTTGGACTGAAGCTTTCTTT. The full variable domain, completed using reference TRBV5-1 and TRBJ1-1, is KAGVTQTPRYLIKTRGQQVTLSCSPISGHRSVSWYQQTPGQGLQFLFEYFSETQRNKGNFPGRFSGRQFSNSRSEMNVSTLELGDSALYLCASSLTGGWTEAFFGQGTRLTVV.

The rearrangement uses TRBV13 and TRBJ1-1, with D perhaps matching TRBD1 (6 bases). Looked up from germline, CDR1 is PRHDT and CDR2 is FYEKMQ (reference sequence). V lost 2 bases and J lost 0, with 19 bases in between. This CDR3 contains 18 residues. The CDR3 reads CASSLTVGGPQMNTEAFF. In nucleotides, the CDR3 is TGTGCCAGCAGCTTAACTGTGGGGGGGCCACAAATGAACACTGAAGCTTTCTTT.

This clone came up a few times. The chain recombines TRBV27 with TRBJ2-7; possible D gene TRBD2, 5 bases. CDR1 and CDR2 (germline): MNHEY, SMNVEV (reference sequence). The CDR3 is made up of 15 amino acids. With 10 bases removed from V and 2 bases from J, the gap between germline ends came to 21 bases. CDR3 in amino acids: CATRPRTAVPYEQYF. CDR3 nucleotides: TGTGCCACCCGCCCTAGAACAGCGGTCCCCTACGAGCAGTACTTC.

This chain connects TRBV5-1 to TRBJ1-4, with 9 bases lining up with TRBD1. Germline trimming cut 4 bases from V and 7 bases from J; bases unmatched to any gene: 5. Per the germline V gene, CDR1 is SGHRS and CDR2 is YFSETQ. There are 14 residues in the CDR3. CDR3 region: CASSDTGGGEKLFF. In DNA, the CDR3 is TGCGCCAGCAGCGATACAGGGGGCGGTGAAAAACTGTTTTTT.

As for this clone: Sequence at one end of the junction differs from germline and may be a read error. The rearrangement links TRBV10-3 to TRBJ1-2, with 9 bases matching TRBD1. Germline CDR1 reads ENHRY; CDR2 reads SYGVKD. CDR3 length: 12 residues. The CDR3 is CAISGGQGYIAF. The CDR3 DNA reads TGTGCCATCAGTGGGGGACAGGGTTATATTGCCTTC.

This clone was observed a few times. This chain links TRBV7-8 with TRBJ2-5, with D possibly TRBD2 on 6 matching bases. Germline CDR1 SGHVS, CDR2 FQNEAQ. Between the trimmed V and J ends, which lost 4 bases and 1 base, there was a span of 10 bases. The CDR3 covers 14 residues. The CDR3 sequence: CASSSGLLQETQYF. In DNA form, the CDR3 reads TGTGCCAGCAGCTCGGGACTGCTCCAAGAGACCCAGTACTTC.